The rows below give T cell receptor beta chains drawn from one sample of a study of blood T cell repertoires in COVID-19. This table comes from immunoSEQ multiplex PCR, and its TCRdb copy is limited to in-frame clones, with some not included. The sample has 35,000 to 40,000 clones; roughly 87% are singletons. The sequenced sample consisted of peripheral blood. These receptor sequences come from a human donor in a cohort sampled during active COVID-19. Both conserved end residues are trimmed from each CDR3. The order of the fields is V gene, J gene, CDR3 protein.

v_gene: TRBV19; j_gene: TRBJ1-2; CDR3aa: ASDSGQGRFYGYT
v_gene: TRBV2; j_gene: TRBJ2-6; CDR3aa: ASSEPDSGANVLT
v_gene: TRBV7-9; j_gene: TRBJ2-7; CDR3aa: ASSLAAGTEIY
v_gene: TRBV9; j_gene: TRBJ1-1; CDR3aa: ASSNGAVSNTEAF
v_gene: TRBV7-2; j_gene: TRBJ1-3; CDR3aa: ASSLVAGRSGNTIY
v_gene: TRBV29-1; j_gene: TRBJ1-1; CDR3aa: SVEAGTLNTEAF
v_gene: TRBV28; j_gene: TRBJ2-7; CDR3aa: ASSLGGPPNEQY
v_gene: TRBV6-2/TRBV6-3; j_gene: TRBJ2-3; CDR3aa: ASSYRFTGTLSPDTQY
v_gene: TRBV5-1; j_gene: TRBJ2-5; CDR3aa: ASSTETGSGETQY
v_gene: TRBV7-9; j_gene: TRBJ1-1; CDR3aa: ASSSPGGAVYLNTEAF
v_gene: TRBV30; j_gene: TRBJ1-6; CDR3aa: AWRAGVSPLH
v_gene: TRBV9; j_gene: TRBJ2-5; CDR3aa: ASSVQGNQETQY
v_gene: TRBV4-3; j_gene: TRBJ2-7; CDR3aa: ASSQDPVPGIYEQY
v_gene: TRBV6-2/TRBV6-3; j_gene: TRBJ1-1; CDR3aa: ASSYSGASDRLNTEAF
v_gene: TRBV10-3; j_gene: TRBJ1-5; CDR3aa: AISAGDQPQH
v_gene: TRBV7-6; j_gene: TRBJ2-1; CDR3aa: ASSLVREGTGNEQF